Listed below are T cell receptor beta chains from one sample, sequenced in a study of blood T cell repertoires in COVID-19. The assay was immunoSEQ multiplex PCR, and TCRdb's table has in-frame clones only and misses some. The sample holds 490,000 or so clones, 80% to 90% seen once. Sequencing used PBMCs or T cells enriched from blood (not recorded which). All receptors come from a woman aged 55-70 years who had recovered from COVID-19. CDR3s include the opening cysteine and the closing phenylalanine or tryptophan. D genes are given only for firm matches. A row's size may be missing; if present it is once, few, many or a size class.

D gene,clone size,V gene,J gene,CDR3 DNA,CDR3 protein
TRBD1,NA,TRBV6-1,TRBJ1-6,TGTGCCAGCAGTGAATCGGGGACAGGGCATTCACCCCTCCACTTT,CASSESGTGHSPLHF
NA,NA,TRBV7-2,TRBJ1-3,TGTGCCAGCAGCTTAGGTGCAGGGACAGGAAACACCATATATTTT,CASSLGAGTGNTIYF
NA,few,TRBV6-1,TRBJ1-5,TGTGCCAGCAGTGAAGCGAGTCAGGGGAGTCAGCCCCAGCATTTT,CASSEASQGSQPQHF
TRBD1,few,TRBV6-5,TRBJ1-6,TGTGCCAGCAGTTACAAGGGACAGGGGGTTGATTCACCCCTCCACTTT,CASSYKGQGVDSPLHF
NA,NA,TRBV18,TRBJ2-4,TGTGCCAGCTCAAAAGGGACTGGACACCAACTAGCCAAAAACATTCAGTACTTC,CASSKGTGHQLAKNIQYF
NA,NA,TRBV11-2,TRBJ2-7,TGTGCCAGCAGCTTAGAGTCGGGGAGCTCCTACGAGCAGTACTTC,CASSLESGSSYEQYF
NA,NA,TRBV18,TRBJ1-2,TGCGCCAGCTCACCACGGCAAGTCTATGGCTACACCTTC,CASSPRQVYGYTF
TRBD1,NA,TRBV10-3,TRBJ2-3,TGTGCCATCAGTGATCCAGGGACAGGGTCCTCCGATACGCAGTATTTT,CAISDPGTGSSDTQYF
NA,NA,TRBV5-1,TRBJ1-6,TGCGCCAGCAGCCCCGGAGGACAGACCTATAATTCACCCCTCCACTTT,CASSPGGQTYNSPLHF
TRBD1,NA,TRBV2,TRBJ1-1,TGTGCCAGGGCTACAGGGGTGAAAGCTTTCTTT,CARATGVKAFF
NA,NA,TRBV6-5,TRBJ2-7,TGTGCCAGCAGTTACGCCGGGGGGCCCGGCTACGAGCAGTACTTC,CASSYAGGPGYEQYF
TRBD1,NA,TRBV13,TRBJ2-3,TGTGCCAGCAGCCCTTGGACAGGGGGCGATACGCAGTATTTT,CASSPWTGGDTQYF
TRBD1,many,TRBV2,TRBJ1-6,TGTGCCAGCAGTGACTGGGTTGGACAGGGGGCATCACCCCTCCACTTT,CASSDWVGQGASPLHF
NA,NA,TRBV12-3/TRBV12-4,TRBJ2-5,TGTGCCAGCAGACTCCGGGGACAAGAGACCCAGTACTTC,CASRLRGQETQYF
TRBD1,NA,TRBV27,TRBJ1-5,TGTGCCAGCAGACAGGGGGCAGGGGTTCAGCCCCAGCATTTT,CASRQGAGVQPQHF
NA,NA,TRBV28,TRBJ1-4,TGTGCCAGCAGTCCAACCCTCGGGGGCGGGGGTGAAAAACTGTTTTTT,CASSPTLGGGGEKLFF
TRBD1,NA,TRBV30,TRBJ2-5,TGTGCCTGGAGTGTAGGGGGCAGCCAAGAGACCCAGTACTTC,CAWSVGGSQETQYF
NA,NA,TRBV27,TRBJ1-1,TGTGCCAGCAAGGTGGGGGGGGACACTGAAGCTTTCTTT,CASKVGGDTEAFF
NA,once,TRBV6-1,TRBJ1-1,TGTGCCAGCAGTGAATGGGGCGAAGCTTTCTTT,CASSEWGEAFF
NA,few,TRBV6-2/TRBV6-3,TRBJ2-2,TGTGCCAGCAGTTTCCCCGGGATCCAGACCGGGGAGCTGTTTTTT,CASSFPGIQTGELFF
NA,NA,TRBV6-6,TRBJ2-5,TGTGCCAGCAGTTATCAGTTCCAAGAGACCCAGTACTTC,CASSYQFQETQYF
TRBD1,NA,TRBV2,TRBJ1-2,TGTGCCAGCAGCGAAACAGGGGGCGGCTATGGCTACACCTTC,CASSETGGGYGYTF
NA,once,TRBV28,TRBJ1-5,TGTGCCAGCAGTCAGACAGTCTCCCTAGGCAATCAGCCCCAGCATTTT,CASSQTVSLGNQPQHF
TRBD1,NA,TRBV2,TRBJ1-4,TGTGCCAGCAGTGACCCCCGGGACAGGGTGGAAAAACTGTTTTTT,CASSDPRDRVEKLFF
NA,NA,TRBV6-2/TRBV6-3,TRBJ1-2,TGTGCCAGCAGTTACTGGAGCAGCTCTAACTATGGCTACACCTTC,CASSYWSSSNYGYTF
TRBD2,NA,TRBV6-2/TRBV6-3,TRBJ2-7,TGTGCCAGCAGTTACGAACGCGGGGGAGTCTACGAGCAGTACTTC,CASSYERGGVYEQYF
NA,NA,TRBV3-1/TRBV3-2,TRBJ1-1,TGTGCCAGCAGCCAAGGACACGGCACTGAAGCTTTCTTT,CASSQGHGTEAFF
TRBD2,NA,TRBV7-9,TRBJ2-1,TGTGCCAGCAGCTTAGAAGGTGGGGGGGCCTACAATGAGCAGTTCTTC,CASSLEGGGAYNEQFF
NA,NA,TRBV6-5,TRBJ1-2,TGTGCCAGCAGTTACAGCCGGGTTGACGGCTACACCTTC,CASSYSRVDGYTF
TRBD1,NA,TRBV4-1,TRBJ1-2,TGCGCCAGCAGCCTCCAATGGACAGGGAAGGACTATGGCTACACCTTC,CASSLQWTGKDYGYTF
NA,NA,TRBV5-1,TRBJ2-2,TGCGCCAGCAGCTCAGGGTCCGGGGAGCTGTTTTTT,CASSSGSGELFF
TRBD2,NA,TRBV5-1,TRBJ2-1,TGCGCCAGCAGCTTGGAGGGACTAGCGGGGGAGAGCTCCTACAATGAGCAGTTCTTC,CASSLEGLAGESSYNEQFF
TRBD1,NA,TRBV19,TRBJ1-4,TGTGCCAGTAGTGCGCAACAGGGGCAACGGGAAAAACTGTTTTTT,CASSAQQGQREKLFF
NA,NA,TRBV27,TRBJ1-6,TGTGCCAGCAGTCAGACCTATAATTCACCCCTCCACTTT,CASSQTYNSPLHF
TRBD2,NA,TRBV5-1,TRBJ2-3,TGCGCCAGCACGGGACTAGCGGGGGGGATCACAGATACGCAGTATTTT,CASTGLAGGITDTQYF